Each of the 10 T cell receptor beta chains below was sequenced from the same sample in a study of cytomegalovirus exposure and HLA in healthy donors. Vbeta (60) and Jbeta (13) primers were used in the PCR. Here immunoSEQ multiplex PCR was the method, and the copy in TCRdb shows in-frame clones only, minus some. The table has tens of thousands of clones, roughly 77% seen once. The sample was PBMCs. Source of these receptors: a man aged 40-55 years in good health and CMV-seronegative.

Only a few counts were recorded for this clone. The rearrangement joins TRBV30 to TRBJ1-1, with 7 bases identical to TRBD1. Germline CDR1 reads GTSNPN; CDR2 reads SVGIG (reference sequence). The CDR3 extends over 11 amino acids. The junction had 2 bases not matched to a gene; V was cut back by 2 bases and J by 8 bases. CDR3 protein: CAWSLDREAFF. The DNA of the CDR3 is TGTGCCTGGAGTCTGGACAGGGAAGCTTTCTTT.

This clone was seen a few times. This chain links TRBV25-1 with TRBJ1-2; 7 positions match TRBD1. V was pared by 7 bases and J by 4 bases, with 6 bases of the junction left unmatched. This CDR3 comprises 13 residues. The germline gives CDR1 MGHDK, CDR2 SYGVNS. The CDR3 DNA reads TGTGCCAGCAACGGGGACAGAGTCTATGGCTACACCTTC. Protein product: CASNGDRVYGYTF.

This rearrangement joins TRBV19 to TRBJ1-5; D possibly corresponds to TRBD1 (6 bases). CDR3 length equals 15 residues. Germline V gives CDR1 LNHDA, CDR2 SQIVND (reference sequence). Trimming removed 4 bases from V and 0 bases from J, with 10 bases in between. DNA for the CDR3: TGTGCCAGTAGTACCACAGGGAGTAGCAATCAGCCCCAGCATTTT. This translates into CASSTTGSSNQPQHF.

The chain joins TRBV9 to TRBJ2-3, with 8 positions matching TRBD2. The CDR3 is 16 amino acids. Germline assignment: CDR1 SGDLS and CDR2 YYNGEE. With 0 bases clipped from V and 5 bases from J, the junction kept 8 bases outside the gene matches. Written as DNA, the CDR3 is TGTGCCAGCAGCGTAGACCCAGCGGGAGTTCAAGATACGCAGTATTTT. It is translated as CASSVDPAGVQDTQYF.

V gene TRBV2 combines with J gene TRBJ1-2; D remains ambiguous. Trimming cost V 2 bases and J 7 bases, with 17 bases left between them. This CDR3 region has 15 residues. CDR1 is SNHLY and CDR2 is FYNNEI in the germline V gene. CDR3 nucleotide sequence: TGTGCCAGCAGTGAAAACGGTGGTGCTGATAGTGGCTACACCTTC. Protein product: CASSENGGADSGYTF.

This clone has more than one count but fewer than ten. The rearrangement links TRBV28 to TRBJ2-7, with D hard to call. CDR1 and CDR2 from the germline V gene are MDHEN and SYDVKM. V lost 6 bases, J lost 6 bases, and 18 bases lay in between. The CDR3 loop spans 14 amino acids. The CDR3: CASSDGWMEIEQYF. CDR3 sequence (DNA): TGTGCCAGCAGCGATGGGTGGATGGAGATCGAGCAGTACTTC.

This chain joins TRBV5-8 and TRBJ1-2, with TRBD1 identical over 7 bases. CDR1 and CDR2 from the germline V gene are SGHTS and YDEGEE. Losses at the gene ends were 1 base for V and 4 bases for J; bases not matched to a gene: 7. The CDR3 runs 15 residues. The DNA of the CDR3 is TGTGCCAGCAGCTTGCCCACCGGGACAGTCTATGGCTACACCTTC. It encodes CASSLPTGTVYGYTF.

J is TRBJ1-1 and V is TRBV30, with TRBD1 identical over 9 bases. CDR3 length: 12 amino acids. The trim removed 2 bases at V and 8 bases at J, leaving 3 bases unmatched. CDR1 and CDR2 (germline): GTSNPN, SVGIG (reference sequence). The CDR3 reads CAWSRDRVEAFF. Here the CDR3 DNA reads TGTGCCTGGAGTAGGGACAGGGTGGAAGCTTTCTTT.

V and J are TRBV7-2 and TRBJ1-1; the match to TRBD1 covers 8 bases. The CDR3 extends over 18 amino acids. Germline assignment: CDR1 SGHTA and CDR2 FQGNSA. Trimming cost V 5 bases and J 1 base; bases outside gene matches: 15. In DNA form, the CDR3 reads TGTGCCAGCAGCCAGCGTGACAGGGGCGCTCGTGGGAACACTGAAGCTTTCTTT. This codes for CASSQRDRGARGNTEAFF.

Turning to this clone: One end of the junction is discordant with germline, which a read error may explain. V gene TRBV5-1 combines with J gene TRBJ1-3; tentative D call: TRBD1 (5 bases). This CDR3 is built from 13 residues. In germline, CDR1 is SGHRS, CDR2 YFSETQ. The CDR3, as DNA: TGCGCCAGCAGCTTGGAGGTGGGGCAGGGTGTACATTTT. Translating it yields CASSLEVGQGVHF. Based on the CDR3 plus reference TRBV5-1 and TRBJ1-3, the full variable domain is KAGVTQTPRYLIKTRGQQVTLSCSPISGHRSVSWYQQTPGQGLQFLFEYFSETQRNKGNFPGRFSGRQFSNSRSEMNVSTLELGDSALYLCASSLEVGQGVHFGEGSWLTVV.